A single sample gave rise to the 32 T cell receptor beta chains below, sequenced in a study of regulatory T cells in long-lasting Graves disease. Time point described: newly diagnosed GD, antithyroid drugs for less than 3 months. PBMC-extracted RNA yielded the TCR library. With iRepertoire HTBI primers and Arm-PCR of CDR3 regions, TCR beta libraries were built. MiXCR, applied by TCRdb to the multiplex PCR reads, yields one record per CDR3 protein. Among hundreds of thousands of distinct CDR3 sequences listed, roughly 16% were seen once. These data are also associated with another study on T cells in Graves' hyperthyroidism and ophthalmopathy.

The sequences come from peripheral blood mononuclear cells (PBMCs), collected at new diagnosis, from a patient treated with antithyroid drugs. The source of these receptors is a woman aged 25-40 years with Graves disease.

As regards this clonotype: A much larger clone lies a single base off, so this may be a read error. This chain links TRBV28 with TRBJ1-4, with 10 bases aligning to TRBD1. CDR3 length: 15 residues. Germline loops: CDR1 MDHEN, CDR2 SYDVKM. V dropped 4 bases and J dropped 6; count of bases not matched to a gene: 5. Here the CDR3 reads CASSSPGTGDEKLFF. Written as DNA, the CDR3 is TGTGCCAGCAGTTCCCCCGGGACAGGGGATGAAAAACTGTTTTTT.

This sequence joins TRBV3-1 and TRBJ1-2; 7 bases line up with TRBD1. V was pared by 5 bases and J by 4 bases, with 16 bases of the junction left unmatched. Per germline, CDR1 LGHDT and CDR2 YNNKEL (reference sequence). The CDR3 spans 17 residues. The CDR3 DNA is TGTGCCAGCAGCAAAACTACCATTACCGGGACAGCCTATGGCTACACCTTC. Translated: CASSKTTITGTAYGYTF.

The table lists this clonotype with a few counts. This chain uses TRBV27 with TRBJ2-3; TRBD2 is a possible D gene (5 bases). This CDR3 is 15 amino acids long. Germline V lookup: CDR1 MNHEY, CDR2 SMNVEV (reference sequence). The V end lost 3 bases, the J end lost 6 bases, and 16 bases lay between the germline ends. The CDR3 DNA reads as TGTGCCAGCAGTTTGGCGGGCACGCCCGGGGATACGCAGTATTTT. Amino acid sequence: CASSLAGTPGDTQYF.

This clonotype has just a few counts. The chain recombines TRBV9 with TRBJ2-4, with unresolved D. CDR1 and CDR2 (germline): SGDLS, YYNGEE. This CDR3 spans 15 amino acids. Deletions cut 0 bases from V and 2 bases from J, with 9 bases between. CDR3 residues: CASSVGDLTKNIQYF. CDR3 nucleotides: TGTGCCAGCAGCGTAGGGGATCTTACCAAAAACATTCAGTACTTC.

The sample holds many counts of this clonotype. The V call is TRBV24-1, the J call TRBJ2-7, with 12 positions matching TRBD2. The trim removed 2 bases at V and 2 bases at J, leaving 6 bases unmatched. Germline V gene data show CDR1 as KGHDR and CDR2 as SFDVKD. The CDR3 is made up of 17 amino acids. This CDR3 is CATSDSLASGRAYEQYF. The CDR3, as DNA: TGTGCCACCAGTGATTCCCTCGCTAGCGGGAGGGCCTACGAGCAGTACTTC.

This clonotype occurred many times. The chain is built from TRBV6-2 or TRBV6-3 and TRBJ1-2, with TRBD1 identical over 7 bases. CDR1 MNHEY and CDR2 SVGEGT come from the germline V gene. The CDR3 is 13 residues long. Unmatched junction bases numbered 8, after V lost 6 bases and J lost 7 bases. CDR3 coding DNA: TGTGCCAGCAGATCGACAGGGACTGGTGGCTACACCTTC. Translation gives CASRSTGTGGYTF.

The J gene is TRBJ1-6, the V gene TRBV18; no clear D gene. Between the trimmed V and J ends, which lost 2 bases and 10 bases, there was a span of 12 bases. The CDR3 totals 14 residues. Germline CDR1 KGHSH, CDR2 LQKENI. The CDR3 bases are TGTGCCAGCTCACCAATCCGGGAGAACTCACCCCTCCACTTT. This sequence encodes CASSPIRENSPLHF.

This clonotype was seen at least ten times. J is TRBJ2-1 and V is TRBV2; no clear D. CDR3 length: 14 amino acids. Germline lookup yields CDR1 SNHLY and CDR2 FYNNEI. V lost 7 bases and J 1 base, leaving 11 bases between the germline ends. In DNA, the CDR3 is TGTGCCAGCATGTATGAGGTGTCCTACAATGAGCAGTTCTTC. Protein sequence: CASMYEVSYNEQFF.

This clonotype was seen more than once but under ten times. This chain connects TRBV28 to TRBJ2-3; D may correspond to TRBD1 or TRBD2 (5 bases each). Germline CDR1 and CDR2: MDHEN and SYDVKM. Trimming took 6 bases from V and 4 from J, leaving 26 bases between them. The CDR3 is made up of 18 amino acids. The CDR3 DNA sequence: TGTGCCAGCAGAAAATCCCCTATCGCAGGGAGAGAGGCAGATACGCAGTATTTT. Its protein product is CASRKSPIAGREADTQYF.

This clonotype was recorded many times. The chain couples TRBV19 to TRBJ1-2; possibly TRBD1 for D (5 bases). The CDR3 runs 13 residues. V was cut by 6 bases and J by 8 bases, with 16 bases left in between. From germline, CDR1 is LNHDA and CDR2 SQIVND (reference sequence). The CDR3 is CASSRDGALGYTF. CDR3 coding DNA: TGTGCCAGTAGCCGGGACGGCGCCTTGGGCTACACCTTC.

This clonotype occurred many times. The J gene is TRBJ2-5, the V gene TRBV5-1; tentatively, D is TRBD2 (6 bases). The ends were cut back, 0 bases at V and 9 bases at J, with 15 bases in the middle. Per the germline V gene, CDR1 is SGHRS and CDR2 is YFSETQ. The CDR3 spans 14 residues. The chain's CDR3 is CASSLGAGLMAQYF. For the CDR3, the DNA is TGCGCCAGCAGCTTGGGAGCGGGTCTCATGGCCCAGTACTTC. Supplemented by reference TRBV5-1 and TRBJ2-5, the full variable domain reads KAGVTQTPRYLIKTRGQQVTLSCSPISGHRSVSWYQQTPGQGLQFLFEYFSETQRNKGNFPGRFSGRQFSNSRSEMNVSTLELGDSALYLCASSLGAGLMAQYFGPGTRLLVL.

This clonotype was observed at least ten times. The chain recombines TRBV15 with TRBJ1-4; 8 nucleotides agree with TRBD1. J gave up 0 bases and V 5 bases, and 11 bases lay outside the gene matches. Germline V gives CDR1 LNHNV, CDR2 YYDKDF (reference sequence). CDR3 length: 18 residues. The CDR3 spells CATSGGGTGNPTNEKLFF. The DNA of the CDR3 is TGTGCCACCAGCGGGGGGGGGACAGGAAACCCAACTAATGAAAAACTGTTTTTT.

In its sample, this clonotype was seen many times. This chain joins TRBV7-2 and TRBJ2-1; D is undetermined. The CDR3 is 18 amino acids. V lost 5 bases and J lost 2, with 22 bases in between. Germline V CDR1 and CDR2: SGHTA, FQGNSA. The CDR3 region has the DNA TGTGCCAGCAGCCGTAGACTCCCAGCACGCGACGCCTACAATGAGCAGTTCTTC. It yields the protein CASSRRLPARDAYNEQFF.

Details on this clonotype: At one boundary the junction diverges from the germline segment, which might be a read error. The chain has TRBV20-1 and TRBJ2-5; 9 positions agree with TRBD2. The germline CDR1 and CDR2 sequences are DFQATT and SNEGSKA (reference sequence). This CDR3 region has 18 residues. The CDR3 sequence: CSATNPWVASGKQETRYF. In nucleotides, the CDR3 is TGCAGTGCTACTAACCCTTGGGTGGCTAGCGGGAAACAAGAGACCCGGTACTTC.

Comments on this clonotype: Given a far larger clone just one base away, this is likely a sequencing read error. The chain links TRBV3-1 to TRBJ1-5; 8 positions match TRBD1. The CDR3 sequence is 15 residues long. Looked up from germline, CDR1 is LGHDT and CDR2 is YNNKEL (reference sequence). As DNA, the CDR3 is TGTGCCAGCAGCTTGGACAGGGCCGGCAATCAGCCCCGGCATTTT. This encodes CASSLDRAGNQPRHF.

This chain uses TRBV2 with TRBJ2-7; 8 bases match TRBD1. The ends lost 6 bases at V and 6 bases at J; junction bases unmatched: 4. The CDR3 is 12 residues long. Germline V gene sequence: CDR1 SNHLY, CDR2 FYNNEI. The CDR3 nucleotides read TGTGCCAGCAGGGACAGGGCTCTCGAGCAGTACTTC. Protein sequence: CASRDRALEQYF.

This clonotype has at least ten counts. The V and J genes are TRBV11-1 and TRBJ2-1; D unresolved. The tail of the sequence fits TRBJ2-5 better, so the J call may be wrong. The CDR3 spans 13 residues. Germline V CDR1 and CDR2: SGHAT, FQDESV (reference sequence). The CDR3 sequence: CASSLRVGETQYF. CDR3 bases: TGTGCCAGCAGCTTACGAGTTGGAGAGACCCAGTACTTC.

The chain combines TRBV6-9 with TRBJ2-1; TRBD2 might be the D (5 bases). The germline CDR1 and CDR2 sequences are MNHGY and SVAAGI. Trimming stripped 3 bases from V and 2 bases from J, with 14 bases between. CDR3 length: 16 amino acids. The DNA for the CDR3 is TGTGCCAGCAGTTACTCGAAGGGCGGGCCCTACAATGAGCAGTTCTTC. It encodes CASSYSKGGPYNEQFF.

The chain combines TRBV28 with TRBJ1-1; D possibly corresponds to TRBD1 (6 bases). Trimming took off 0 bases at V and 6 bases at J, with 14 bases between the two ends. This CDR3 has 15 amino acids. Germline V CDR1 and CDR2: MDHEN, SYDVKM. The CDR3 reads CASSLWGGGQSEAFF. The CDR3, as DNA: TGTGCCAGCAGTTTATGGGGTGGGGGACAATCTGAAGCTTTCTTT.

This chain joins TRBV11-2 and TRBJ2-7, with 11 bases matching TRBD1. The J call may be faulty, since TRBJ2-3 better matches the DNA end. This CDR3 region has 16 residues. The germline gives CDR1 SGHAT, CDR2 FQNNGV. The CDR3 sequence is CASSPIAGTGGYTQYF. The CDR3 DNA reads as TGTGCCAGCAGCCCAATCGCCGGGACAGGGGGATATACGCAGTATTTT.

This clonotype was recorded at least ten times. The rearrangement uses TRBV12-3 or TRBV12-4 and TRBJ2-7; D remains unclear. CDR3 length equals 14 residues. Trimming removed 1 base at V and 2 bases at J, with 9 bases between. CDR3 bases: TGTGCCAGCAGTTTAGATGGCCGGACCTACGAGCAGTACTTC. The encoded protein is CASSLDGRTYEQYF.

On this clonotype itself: Compared with germline, one end of the junction differs, possibly owing to a read error. This chain uses TRBV20-1 with TRBJ1-3, with a weak D call TRBD1 (6 bases). Germline CDR1 is DFQATT and CDR2 is SNEGSKA (reference sequence). This CDR3 contains 13 residues. The CDR3 protein is CGAPTGSGNTIYF. The CDR3 nucleotides are TGCGGTGCTCCGACAGGTTCTGGAAACACCATATATTTT.

The chain is built from TRBV9 and TRBJ1-1, with 12 bases that match TRBD1. Germline values: CDR1 SGDLS, CDR2 YYNGEE. The V and J ends lost 3 bases and 1 base, in that order; junction bases with no gene match: 10. This CDR3 contains 18 residues. The CDR3 DNA sequence: TGTGCCAGCAGCGACGACCGGGACAGGGGGCGCCGGAACACTGAAGCTTTCTTT. It codes for CASSDDRDRGRRNTEAFF.

The sample holds a few counts of this clonotype. CDR3 in DNA: TGTGCCAGCAGTCTAGCAGGTGTGGTCGTCAATGAGCAGTTCTTC. Amino acid sequence: CASSLAGVVVNEQFF. The chain carries TRBV7-9 and TRBJ2-1; the D gene is possibly TRBD2 (5 bases). The germline V gene has CDR1 SEHNR and CDR2 FQNEAQ (reference sequence). The CDR3 consists of 15 residues. V lost 6 bases and J lost 6, with 18 bases in between. The whole variable domain, remainder taken from reference TRBV7-9 and TRBJ2-1, is DTGVSQNPRHKITKRGQNVTFRCDPISEHNRLYWYRQTLGQGPEFLTYFQNEAQLEKSRLLSDRFSAERPKGSFSTLEIQRTEQGDSAMYLCASSLAGVVVNEQFFGPGTRLTVL.

This chain joins TRBV10-1 and TRBJ2-5; D may be TRBD1 (5 bases). V gave up 2 bases and J gave up 5 bases, with 18 bases separating them. CDR1 WNHNN and CDR2 SYGVQD come from the germline V gene (reference sequence). The CDR3 runs to 16 residues. The CDR3 region is CASSEGGAGSGETQYF. Here the CDR3 DNA reads TGCGCCAGCAGTGAGGGTGGGGCAGGCTCCGGGGAGACCCAGTACTTC.

This clonotype was observed at least ten times. The V and J genes are TRBV6-1 and TRBJ1-5; D unclear. Germline V CDR1 and CDR2: MNHNS, SASEGT. Trimming stripped 5 bases from V and 12 bases from J, with 11 bases between. The CDR3 loop spans 11 amino acids. The CDR3 here is CASSLAGYQHF. Here the CDR3 DNA reads TGTGCCAGCAGTCTCGCCGGTTACCAGCATTTT.

This clonotype was seen only a few times. The chain recombines TRBV3-1 with TRBJ1-6; 7 nucleotides match TRBD1. The CDR3 consists of 17 residues. The ends lost 2 bases at V and 3 bases at J; junction bases unmatched: 7. Germline CDR1 reads LGHDT; CDR2 reads YNNKEL (reference sequence). CDR3 region: CASSQPTGVLYNSPLHF. As DNA, the CDR3 is TGTGCCAGCAGCCAACCTACAGGGGTCCTCTATAATTCACCCCTCCACTTT.

This clonotype turned up a few times. The CDR3 region has the DNA TGTGCCAGCTCACCACGGGAAGCTAATGAAAAACTGTTTTTT. This gives the protein CASSPREANEKLFF. This chain joins TRBV18 and TRBJ1-4; D is unresolved. The CDR3 runs 14 residues. CDR1 and CDR2 from the germline V gene are KGHSH and LQKENI. With 1 base removed from V and 3 bases from J, the gap between germline ends came to 6 bases.

The J gene is TRBJ2-5, the V gene TRBV7-3, with TRBD2 matching 9 bases. Trimming cost V 2 bases and J 7 bases; bases outside gene matches: 8. The CDR3 length is 15 residues. The germline V gene has CDR1 SGHTA and CDR2 FQGTGA. In DNA form, the CDR3 reads TGTGCCAGCAGCTTAGGACTAGCGCAGGGGGTGACCCAGTACTTC. Amino acid sequence: CASSLGLAQGVTQYF.

The table lists this clonotype with a count of one. This sequence may be a read error, since a much larger clone differs from it by one base. The final CDR3 position lacks the conserved phenylalanine or tryptophan, pointing to a likely read error. The chain carries TRBV29-1 and TRBJ2-5; TRBD2 might be the D (6 bases). The length of the CDR3 is 14 residues. The germline V gene encodes CDR1 SQVTM and CDR2 ANQGSEA. Trimming shortened V by 4 bases and J by 3 bases, and 15 bases separated the two germline ends. CDR3 in amino acids: CSVVGGTSKETQYS. The DNA of the CDR3 is TGCAGCGTTGTGGGGGGAACATCAAAAGAGACCCAGTACTCC.

The rearrangement joins TRBV27 to TRBJ2-2; D is possibly TRBD2 (6 bases). CDR1 is MNHEY, CDR2 SMNVEV, per germline (reference sequence). The CDR3 spans 14 residues. V was shortened by 2 bases and J by 5 bases, with 9 bases between the two germline ends. In nucleotides, the CDR3 is TGTGCCAGCAGTTTAAACGGGAGAACCGGGGAGCTGTTTTTT. Amino acids: CASSLNGRTGELFF.

This clonotype was counted between two and nine times. The chain uses TRBV24-1 and TRBJ2-1; D possibly corresponds to TRBD2 (6 bases). Trimming took off 8 bases at V and 10 bases at J, with 17 bases between the two ends. The CDR3 has 13 residues. Germline V gives CDR1 KGHDR, CDR2 SFDVKD. CDR3 residues: CATNKAGFGEQFF. The CDR3 DNA is TGTGCCACCAACAAGGCGGGGTTCGGGGAGCAGTTCTTC.